These T cell receptor beta chains were read from a single sample in a study of a mutant IDH1 vaccine in newly diagnosed glioma. The assay was immunoSEQ multiplex PCR, and TCRdb's table has in-frame clones only and misses some. The sample comprises roughly 51,000 clones, 82% of which are singletons, and roughly 3.2% rests with the top ten. These TCRs' antigens remain unknown. This material consisted of PBMCs, taken from a glioma patient whose treatment included an IDH1 peptide vaccine. These receptors came from a woman aged 18-29 years with glioma. Some clones in this sample may be carry-over from other donors' samples. CDR3s include the opening cysteine and the closing phenylalanine or tryptophan. Each record gives: clone size, V gene, D gene, J gene, CDR3 DNA, CDR3 protein. D genes are given only for firm matches. Clone size is not always given. Where it is, it says once, few, many or a class for expanded clones.

NA,TRBV21-1,NA,TRBJ2-7,TGTGCCAGCAGCAAGGGACAGTGGAGCTCCTACGAGCAGTACTTC,CASSKGQWSSYEQYF
NA,TRBV6-5,TRBD1,TRBJ2-2,TGTGCCAGCAGCCATCGGACAGGGGGGAACGGGGAGCTGTTTTTT,CASSHRTGGNGELFF
once,TRBV15,NA,TRBJ1-5,TGTGCCACCAGCAGATCTGGACCCTCGGGGCAGCCCCAGCATTTT,CATSRSGPSGQPQHF
NA,TRBV5-1,NA,TRBJ1-4,TGCGCCAGCAGGCTCGGGGGGTCCAATGAAAAACTGTTTTTT,CASRLGGSNEKLFF
NA,TRBV7-2,TRBD1,TRBJ2-7,TGTGCCAGCAGCTTCCGGGACAGACCCTACGAGCAGTACTTC,CASSFRDRPYEQYF
NA,TRBV5-1,NA,TRBJ1-1,TGCGCCAGCAGCCTGAGTTGGAACACTGAAGCTTTCTTT,CASSLSWNTEAFF
NA,TRBV29-1,NA,TRBJ1-2,TGCAGCGCCTTGGTAGACTATGGCTACACCTTC,CSALVDYGYTF
once,TRBV2,NA,TRBJ1-2,TGTGCCAGCAGTGGAGGCCTGTGGGGCTACACCTTC,CASSGGLWGYTF
once,TRBV9,NA,TRBJ1-3,TGTGCCAGCAGGACAGAGGGGCCAGGCTCTGGAAACACCATATATTTT,CASRTEGPGSGNTIYF
NA,TRBV11-1,NA,TRBJ2-1,TGTGCCAGCAGCTTAGCCGGCAATGAGCAGTTCTTC,CASSLAGNEQFF
NA,TRBV19,NA,TRBJ2-7,TGTGCCAGTAGTATCTTCCCGACAGGCTTCTACGAGCAGTACTTC,CASSIFPTGFYEQYF
NA,TRBV2,NA,TRBJ1-1,TGTGCCAGCAGTGAAGGTCTCCGGGCCAACACTGAAGCTTTCTTT,CASSEGLRANTEAFF
NA,TRBV9,NA,TRBJ2-3,TGTGCCAGCAGCGTTGGACTAGATACGCAGTATTTT,CASSVGLDTQYF
NA,TRBV4-3,NA,TRBJ1-5,TGCGCCAGCAGCCAAGAATCGGGAAGCAATCAGCCCCAGCATTTT,CASSQESGSNQPQHF
NA,TRBV15,NA,TRBJ1-5,TGTGCCACCAGCACGGTAGGACCAGGTCAGCCCCAGCATTTT,CATSTVGPGQPQHF
few,TRBV28,TRBD1,TRBJ1-2,TGTGCCAGCAGTAGACCCGGGACAGGGGGATGGGGCTACACCTTC,CASSRPGTGGWGYTF
NA,TRBV9,TRBD2,TRBJ2-1,TGTGCCAGCAGCGTAGGTCGGAGGGGACTAGCGGGAGGCAATGAGCAGTTCTTC,CASSVGRRGLAGGNEQFF
NA,TRBV29-1,TRBD2,TRBJ2-1,TGCAGCGTTTTGACTAGCGGGGGTAAGAATGAGCAGTTCTTC,CSVLTSGGKNEQFF
NA,TRBV5-4,NA,TRBJ2-7,TGTGCCAGCAGGGAGGGAACGGGCGAGCAGTACTTC,CASREGTGEQYF
NA,TRBV6-6,NA,TRBJ1-2,TGTGCCAGCAGCCTCCATGCGGAATCGGGTGGCTACACCTTC,CASSLHAESGGYTF
few,TRBV30,NA,TRBJ1-2,TGTGCCTGGAGCGTCGGGGGCTGGAACTATGGCTACACCTTC,CAWSVGGWNYGYTF
few,TRBV29-1,TRBD1,TRBJ2-7,TGCAGCGTTTCTCCCGGGACAGGGCTTTTAGGGGAGCAGTACTTC,CSVSPGTGLLGEQYF
NA,TRBV6-5,NA,TRBJ1-1,TGTGCCAGCAGCGGGGGGGGCAGGGCTAACACTGAAGCTTTCTTT,CASSGGGRANTEAFF
NA,TRBV6-1,TRBD1,TRBJ2-7,TGTGCCAGCAGTGAAGGACAGGGTTTCGACGAGCAGTACTTC,CASSEGQGFDEQYF
once,TRBV4-1,NA,TRBJ2-3,TGCGCCAGCAGCCAAGATGAGGCAACAGGTACGCAGTATTTT,CASSQDEATGTQYF
NA,TRBV7-9,NA,TRBJ2-2,TGTGCCAGCAGCATGCGGACGGACAGACCCGGGGTGAGGGAGCTGTTTTTT,CASSMRTDRPGVRELFF
NA,TRBV7-9,NA,TRBJ1-5,TGTGCCAGCAGTTCTATCGACACCTCTAGCAATCAGCCCCAGCATTTT,CASSSIDTSSNQPQHF
NA,TRBV10-1,NA,TRBJ2-7,TGCGCCAGCAGTGAAACAGGGACCTACGAGCAGTACTTC,CASSETGTYEQYF
once,TRBV7-9,NA,TRBJ1-3,TGTGCCAGCGCTAGGGTATCTGGAAACACCATATATTTT,CASARVSGNTIYF
few,TRBV12-5,NA,TRBJ2-1,TGTGCTAGTGGTGCCCGGGGACTGGGTGAGCAGTTCTTC,CASGARGLGEQFF
NA,TRBV6-5,NA,TRBJ1-1,TGTGCCAGCAGTTACCCGGCTAGGCTCGAAGCTTTCTTT,CASSYPARLEAFF
few,TRBV27,NA,TRBJ2-3,TGTGCCAGCAGTCCACTAATAGGGATAAATACGCAGTATTTT,CASSPLIGINTQYF
NA,TRBV5-1,NA,TRBJ1-1,TGCGCCAGCAGCTTCAGGGACCCGAACACTGAAGCTTTCTTT,CASSFRDPNTEAFF
NA,TRBV6-5,TRBD1,TRBJ1-5,TGTGCCAGCAGCCACAGGGGGTATAGCAATCAGCCCCAGCATTTT,CASSHRGYSNQPQHF
NA,TRBV15,NA,TRBJ1-2,TGTGCCACCAGCAGAGATACGGGCTATGGCTACACCTTC,CATSRDTGYGYTF
NA,TRBV27,NA,TRBJ1-1,TGTGCCAGCGGATTACAGGGGAACACTGAAGCTTTCTTT,CASGLQGNTEAFF
NA,TRBV29-1,NA,TRBJ1-4,TGCAGCGTTGCCCCTACCAGGGGCGGAACTAATGAAAAACTGTTTTTT,CSVAPTRGGTNEKLFF
once,TRBV5-5,NA,TRBJ2-3,TGTGCCAGCAGCGATAGCACAGATACGCAGTATTTT,CASSDSTDTQYF
NA,TRBV9,NA,TRBJ2-3,TGTGCCAGCAGCGTAGTAGGTTGGACCGTCACAGATACGCAGTATTTT,CASSVVGWTVTDTQYF
NA,TRBV10-3,NA,TRBJ1-2,TGTGCCATCAGTGAGTCTGGGGGGGCGCATAACTATGGCTACACCTTC,CAISESGGAHNYGYTF
NA,TRBV7-9,NA,TRBJ2-2,TGTGCCAGCCGTTCAAGCGGAGGCGGGGAGCTGTTTTTT,CASRSSGGGELFF
NA,TRBV18,TRBD2,TRBJ2-7,TGTGCCAGCTCACCAATAACTAGCGGGAGCAACGAGCAGTACTTC,CASSPITSGSNEQYF
NA,TRBV4-1,TRBD1,TRBJ2-7,TGCGCCAGCAGCCAATTACCGGGACAGGGTAACGAGCAGTACTTC,CASSQLPGQGNEQYF
NA,TRBV5-6,TRBD1,TRBJ2-7,TGTGCCAGCAGCTCGGGGACAGGCGCCTACGAGCAGTACTTC,CASSSGTGAYEQYF
many,TRBV2,NA,TRBJ1-5,TGTGCCAGCAGTGAATCCTCGTCCCAGCATTTT,CASSESSSQHF
NA,TRBV5-4,NA,TRBJ2-3,TGTGCCAGCAGCTTGGTAGGGGGTGTTACGCAGTATTTT,CASSLVGGVTQYF
NA,TRBV6-1,TRBD2,TRBJ2-1,TGTGCCAGCAGTGGGGGGGGACTAGCGGGGGGGTGGCACAATGAGCAGTTCTTC,CASSGGGLAGGWHNEQFF
few,TRBV2,NA,TRBJ1-1,TGTGCCAGCAGTGACGGGAGTATTATGAACACTGAAGCTTTCTTT,CASSDGSIMNTEAFF
once,TRBV18,TRBD1,TRBJ1-5,TGTGCCAGCTCACCGAAAGGGACAGGGGGGTTATACAATCAGCCCCAGCATTTT,CASSPKGTGGLYNQPQHF